This TCR beta chain originates from a study of OX40 agonist ivuxolimab in advanced cancers. Across the whole study: Patients got intravenous ivuxolimab at 0.01 to 10 mg/kg every 2 weeks. Three patients responded partially, comprising one with hepatocellular carcinoma and two with cutaneous melanoma. Notes on the study in general: More expanded clones were seen, on average, in CD8+ T cells than in CD4+.

V was clipped by 0 bases and J by 8 bases, with 13 bases between them. Germline CDR1 reads MNHEY; CDR2 reads SVGAGI. The length of the CDR3 is 14 residues. A word on this clone: Its matching antigen is unknown.

Some clones are missing from TCRdb's copy, which holds only in-frame ones; the method was immunoSEQ multiplex PCR. The data hold 35,000 to 45,000 clones, with over 70% observed a single time. Sequenced here: CD4+ or CD8+ T cells sorted from blood, sampled in a trial of the OX40 agonist ivuxolimab. The receptor comes from an adult with an advanced solid tumor such as melanoma, head and neck, liver or kidney cancer. The V call is TRBV6-5, the J call TRBJ1-2; D not resolved. In DNA form, the CDR3 reads TGTGCCAGCAGTTACTCCAATAAGGAAAGAGGCTACACCTTC. It translates to CASSYSNKERGYTF.